These 8 T cell receptor beta chains originate from one sample sequenced in a study of Graves' ophthalmopathy and Graves' hyperthyroidism. RNA transcripts provided the template for amplifying TCR beta CDR3 regions. Scientists carried out first-round RT-PCR using HTBI primers and then a second-round multiplex PCR. TCRdb passed the multiplex PCR reads through MiXCR, listing each CDR3 protein once. The sample carries over a million distinct CDR3 sequences, about 38% recorded once. Sequencing was performed on peripheral blood or thyroid tissue (not recorded which). These receptor sequences come from an adult man with Graves' hyperthyroidism.

The rearrangement links TRBV5-6 to TRBJ2-7, with D uncertain. The germline V gene has CDR1 SGHDT and CDR2 YYEEEE. The length of the CDR3 is 16 residues. The germline V and J ends were trimmed by 0 bases and 3 bases, with 16 bases remaining between them. The CDR3 DNA sequence: TGTGCCAGCAGCTTGGTTCGGCAGCAAATTTTCTACGAGCAGTACTTC. Its protein product is CASSLVRQQIFYEQYF.

This clonotype appeared many times. J is TRBJ2-2 and V is TRBV7-8; D uncertain. This CDR3 has 15 residues. In germline, CDR1 is SGHVS, CDR2 FQNEAQ. Between the trimmed V and J ends, which lost 5 bases and 3 bases, there was a span of 13 bases. CDR3 in amino acids: CASSPTGPDTGELFF. Written as DNA, the CDR3 is TGTGCCAGCAGCCCGACCGGACCGGACACCGGGGAGCTGTTTTTT.

This clonotype appeared many times. The genes are TRBV12-3 or TRBV12-4 and TRBJ1-2; D remains unclear. Trimming took off 6 bases at V and 8 bases at J, with 13 bases between the two ends. The CDR3 runs to 12 residues. The CDR3 DNA is TGTGCCAGCAGCCTAGTTTCGGGAGGCTACACCTTC. It yields the protein CASSLVSGGYTF.

This clonotype was picked up a small number of times. The J gene is TRBJ1-5, the V gene TRBV10-2; no clear D. The CDR3 extends over 13 amino acids. The germline V gene has CDR1 WSHSY and CDR2 SAAADI. The V end lost 11 bases, the J end lost 6 bases, and 17 bases lay between the germline ends. CDR3: CAVGDPLGQPQHF. CDR3 sequence (DNA): TGCGCCGTGGGAGATCCGCTGGGTCAGCCCCAGCATTTT.

This clonotype was observed at least ten times. The gene calls are TRBV19 and TRBJ2-7, with D possibly being TRBD1 (6 bases). V lost 10 bases, J lost 3 bases, and 13 bases lay in between. In germline, CDR1 is LNHDA, CDR2 SQIVND (reference sequence). This CDR3 has 12 residues. DNA of the CDR3: TGTGCCACCGAAGACAGGAGCTACGAGCAGTACTTC. Translating gives CATEDRSYEQYF.

V and J are TRBV7-9 and TRBJ1-2, with D hard to call. There are 13 residues in the CDR3. Trimming shortened V by 2 bases and J by 12 bases, and 16 bases separated the two germline ends. Germline V lookup: CDR1 SEHNR, CDR2 FQNEAQ (reference sequence). CDR3: CASSLWEPTGNTF. CDR3 DNA: TGTGCCAGCAGCTTATGGGAGCCCACCGGAAACACCTTC.

This clonotype has a count of ten or more. The J gene is TRBJ2-7, the V gene TRBV7-9; the D is unclear. This CDR3 contains 15 residues. V was clipped by 5 bases and J by 4 bases, with 18 bases between them. The V gene's germline CDR1 is SEHNR and CDR2 FQNEAQ (reference sequence). In DNA form, the CDR3 reads TGTGCCAGCAGCCCCCCCTCAACTACTCGGTACGAGCAGTACTTC. Its protein product is CASSPPSTTRYEQYF.

V is TRBV19 and J is TRBJ1-5, with 12 bases fitting TRBD1. The V segment lost 7 bases and the J segment 6 bases; nucleotides outside the gene matches: 7. The germline V gene has CDR1 LNHDA and CDR2 SQIVND (reference sequence). The CDR3 runs to 15 residues. The CDR3 DNA follows: TGTGCCAGTAACCCGGGACAGGGGGCGGGTCAGCCCCAGCATTTT. Translation gives CASNPGQGAGQPQHF. Supplemented by reference TRBV19 and TRBJ1-5, the full variable domain reads DGGITQSPKYLFRKEGQNVTLSCEQNLNHDAMYWYRQDPGQGLRLIYYSQIVNDFQKGDIAEGYSVSREKKESFPLTVTSAQKNPTAFYLCASNPGQGAGQPQHFGDGTRLSIL.